The next 30 T cell receptor beta chains were all read from a single sample in a study of blood T cell repertoires in COVID-19. Here immunoSEQ multiplex PCR was the method, and the copy in TCRdb shows in-frame clones only, minus some. The sample lists over 130,000 clones, approximately 86% seen once, with around 5% in the top ten. Source material: peripheral blood. The origin of the receptors is a human donor in a cohort sampled during active COVID-19.

This clone was counted ten times or more. This chain links TRBV7-8 with TRBJ2-7; D possibly corresponds to TRBD1 (5 bases). CDR3 length: 13 residues. Trimming left V 3 bases short and J 4 bases short, with 10 bases between. Germline loops: CDR1 SGHVS, CDR2 FQNEAQ. CDR3 sequence: CASSLADIYEQYF. The CDR3 coding sequence is TGTGCCAGCAGCTTGGCGGACATTTACGAGCAGTACTTC.

This sequence joins TRBV19 and TRBJ1-1; 8 bases agree with TRBD1. Germline loops: CDR1 LNHDA, CDR2 SQIVND (reference sequence). CDR3 length equals 15 residues. V shed 7 bases, J shed 0 bases, and the junction held 7 bases outside the gene matches. The CDR3 bases are TGTGCCAGTAAAAATAGACAGGGGATGAACACTGAAGCTTTCTTT. It codes for CASKNRQGMNTEAFF.

The rearrangement links TRBV4-2 to TRBJ2-1; 9 positions match TRBD1. Trimming removed 2 bases from V and 7 bases from J; junction bases left unmatched: 9. CDR3 length: 16 residues. Per germline, CDR1 LGHNA and CDR2 YNFKEQ. CDR3 in amino acids: CASSQPGTGNVNEQFF. The CDR3 coding sequence is TGTGCCAGCAGCCAACCCGGGACAGGGAACGTGAATGAGCAGTTCTTC.

The chain is built from TRBV9 and TRBJ1-2; D is undetermined. CDR3 length equals 13 residues. Deletions cut 0 bases from V and 4 bases from J, with 7 bases between. Germline CDR1 reads SGDLS; CDR2 reads YYNGEE. DNA for the CDR3: TGTGCCAGCAGCGTAGTTGCGGGCTATGGCTACACCTTC. Translating it yields CASSVVAGYGYTF. The variable domain in full, completed from reference TRBV9 and TRBJ1-2, reads DSGVTQTPKHLITATGQRVTLRCSPRSGDLSVYWYQQSLDQGLQFLIQYYNGEERAKGNILERFSAQQFPDLHSELNLSSLELGDSALYFCASSVVAGYGYTFGSGTRLTVV.

The rearrangement joins TRBV30 to TRBJ1-1; 9 bases align to TRBD1. CDR3 length: 13 amino acids. Germline CDR1 and CDR2: GTSNPN and SVGIG (reference sequence). The CDR3 bases are TGTGCGTATAGGGGACAGGGGAACACTGAAGCTTTCTTT. Protein product: CAYRGQGNTEAFF.

The chain joins TRBV5-1 to TRBJ1-4; D gene uncertain. V was trimmed by 0 bases and J by 5 bases, leaving 14 bases between them. Germline V gene lookup returns CDR1 SGHRS and CDR2 YFSETQ. The CDR3 covers 16 residues. The CDR3 DNA is TGCGCCAGCAGCTTGGGAAACCGAGGGTTAAATGAAAAACTGTTTTTT. Its protein is CASSLGNRGLNEKLFF.

Ten or more counts support this clone. The chain carries TRBV19 and TRBJ2-1; 8 bases are a match to TRBD2. The CDR3 runs 13 residues. J was trimmed by 8 bases and V by 6 bases; bases with no gene match: 6. Germline V gives CDR1 LNHDA, CDR2 SQIVND (reference sequence). In nucleotides, the CDR3 is TGTGCCAGTAGCGGGAGGGTCTGGGATGAGCAGTTCTTC. It translates to CASSGRVWDEQFF.

This chain joins TRBV28 and TRBJ2-7; the match to TRBD2 covers 8 bases. Germline CDR1 MDHEN, CDR2 SYDVKM. The CDR3 consists of 14 residues. Trimming at V came to 5 bases and at J to 5 bases, leaving 8 bases not matched to a gene. Written as DNA, the CDR3 is TGTGCCAGCAGTCCCACTAGCGGTCGGGACGAGCAGTACTTC. Translated: CASSPTSGRDEQYF.

The V and J genes are TRBV7-2 and TRBJ2-1; 9 bases fit TRBD2. The ends lost 5 bases at V and 1 base at J; junction bases unmatched: 12. Germline values: CDR1 SGHTA, CDR2 FQGNSA. The CDR3 is 18 amino acids. The CDR3 here is CASSPRGRGGGSYNEQFF. DNA for the CDR3: TGTGCCAGCAGCCCCCGGGGCCGCGGGGGGGGGTCCTACAATGAGCAGTTCTTC. The whole variable domain, filled in from reference TRBV7-2 and TRBJ2-1, reads GAGVSQSPSNKVTEKGKDVELRCDPISGHTALYWYRQSLGQGLEFLIYFQGNSAPDKSGLPSDRFSAERTGGSVSTLTIQRTQQEDSAVYLCASSPRGRGGGSYNEQFFGPGTRLTVL.

V usage is TRBV4-1 and J usage is TRBJ1-2; tentatively, D is TRBD1 (6 bases). The length of the CDR3 is 19 residues. With 2 bases removed from V and 3 bases from J, the gap between germline ends came to 25 bases. Germline CDR1 is MGHRA and CDR2 is YSYEKL. Written as DNA, the CDR3 is TGCGCCAGCAGCCAAAGGGGCTTGCGGACAGACCCTAAGGACTATGGCTACACCTTC. The encoded protein is CASSQRGLRTDPKDYGYTF.

The chain combines TRBV7-2 with TRBJ2-7, with TRBD2 as a possible D gene (5 bases). CDR1 and CDR2 (germline): SGHTA, FQGNSA. Deletions cut 6 bases from V and 0 bases from J, with 15 bases between. The CDR3 is 15 amino acids. This CDR3 is CASRESGITSYEQYF. The CDR3 coding sequence is TGTGCCAGCAGAGAGAGCGGAATCACCTCCTACGAGCAGTACTTC.

The chain has TRBV5-5 and TRBJ1-5, with TRBD1 matching 8 bases. CDR3 length: 14 amino acids. Germline V CDR1 and CDR2: SGHKS, YYEKEE (reference sequence). The V gene end was trimmed by 3 bases and the J gene end by 4 bases; junction bases not matched to a gene: 3. The CDR3 spells CASSWGQENQPQHF. The CDR3 DNA follows: TGTGCCAGCAGCTGGGGACAGGAGAATCAGCCCCAGCATTTT. Variable domain in full (rest from reference TRBV5-5 and TRBJ1-5): DAGVTQSPTHLIKTRGQQVTLRCSPISGHKSVSWYQQVLGQGPQFIFQYYEKEERGRGNFPDRFSARQFPNYSSELNVNALLLGDSALYLCASSWGQENQPQHFGDGTRLSIL.

The chain carries TRBV7-9 and TRBJ1-2, with D hard to call. Germline V CDR1 and CDR2: SEHNR, FQNEAQ (reference sequence). The CDR3 is made up of 17 amino acids. The V end was cut by 4 bases, the J end by 1 base, with 19 bases between. This chain's CDR3 is CASSSTIRHGYNYGYTF. The CDR3 nucleotides read TGTGCCAGCAGCTCTACGATTCGACACGGCTATAACTATGGCTACACCTTC.

The V gene is TRBV21-1, the J gene TRBJ2-7; the table's D call, TRBD1, was not checked against the DNA. TRBV21-1 is assigned pseudogene status. There are 15 residues in the CDR3. The CDR3 reads CASSKGAPFEYEQYF. The CDR3 DNA reads as TGTGCCAGCAGCAAAGGGGCACCTTTTGAGTACGAGCAGTACTTC.

The V and J genes are TRBV5-1 and TRBJ1-6; no firm D call. Trimming left V 5 bases short and J 8 bases short, with 11 bases between. The CDR3 contains 13 residues. Germline values: CDR1 SGHRS, CDR2 YFSETQ. CDR3 nucleotides: TGCGCCAGCAGTTTTACGAGTGATTCACCCCTCCACTTT. Its protein product is CASSFTSDSPLHF.

The chain combines TRBV5-1 with TRBJ1-1, with TRBD1 as a possible D gene (6 bases). This CDR3 spans 14 amino acids. V was clipped by 8 bases and J by 5 bases, with 19 bases between them. From germline, CDR1 is SGHRS and CDR2 YFSETQ. The DNA of the CDR3 is TGCGCCAGTTCACGCTGGGGGGGGCCTACTGAAGCTTTCTTT. Its translation: CASSRWGGPTEAFF.

This clone was picked up a small number of times. The chain employs TRBV11-2 and TRBJ2-2, with 10 bases lining up with TRBD2. J lost 3 bases, V lost 3 bases, and 4 bases had no gene match. In germline, CDR1 is SGHAT, CDR2 FQNNGV. The CDR3 is 16 residues long. Here the CDR3 reads CASSFASGGDTGELFF. CDR3 in DNA: TGTGCCAGCAGCTTCGCTAGCGGGGGCGACACCGGGGAGCTGTTTTTT.

The V and J genes are TRBV7-6 and TRBJ2-5, with D perhaps matching TRBD2 (6 bases). The CDR3 spans 13 residues. Deletions cut 4 bases from V and 6 bases from J, with 12 bases between. CDR1 and CDR2 (germline): SGHVS, FNYEAQ. The CDR3: CASSSWDFKTQYF. As DNA, the CDR3 is TGTGCCAGCAGCTCATGGGACTTCAAGACCCAGTACTTC.

The rearrangement uses TRBV19 and TRBJ2-1; TRBD2 agrees at 11 bases. CDR1 is LNHDA, CDR2 SQIVND, per germline (reference sequence). The V segment lost 5 bases and the J segment 6 bases; nucleotides outside the gene matches: 6. The CDR3 spans 15 residues. CDR3 in amino acids: CASSVLAGVVNEQFF. DNA of the CDR3: TGTGCCAGTAGTGTACTAGCGGGGGTTGTCAATGAGCAGTTCTTC.

The chain employs TRBV5-8 and TRBJ2-1; 8 bases match TRBD2. Germline CDR1 SGHTS, CDR2 YDEGEE. V shed 0 bases, J shed 0 bases, and the junction held 11 bases outside the gene matches. CDR3 length: 19 residues. The CDR3 protein is CASSLVDRAGGGSYNEQFF. DNA of the CDR3: TGTGCCAGCAGCTTGGTGGACCGTGCGGGGGGTGGCTCCTACAATGAGCAGTTCTTC. The full variable domain, with the rest looked up from reference TRBV5-8 and TRBJ2-1, is EAGVTQSPTHLIKTRGQQATLRCSPISGHTSVYWYQQALGLGLQFLLWYDEGEERNRGNFPPRFSGRQFPNYSSELNVNALELEDSALYLCASSLVDRAGGGSYNEQFFGPGTRLTVL.

This rearrangement joins TRBV6-5 to TRBJ1-2; a possible D gene is TRBD1 (5 bases). This CDR3 is built from 15 residues. V was trimmed by 0 bases and J by 6 bases, leaving 14 bases between them. Germline assignment: CDR1 MNHEY and CDR2 SVGAGI. DNA for the CDR3: TGTGCCAGCAGTTACTCAGGACAAGGGGCTAATGGCTACACCTTC. Its translation is CASSYSGQGANGYTF.

The chain joins TRBV14 to TRBJ2-1, with a possible D match to TRBD2 (5 bases). The length of the CDR3 is 15 residues. The germline V gene encodes CDR1 SGHDN and CDR2 FVKESK. V was trimmed by 2 bases and J by 3 bases, leaving 11 bases between them. The CDR3 nucleotides are TGTGCCAGCAGCCAATTCGTAGCGTTCTACAATGAGCAGTTCTTC. Protein product: CASSQFVAFYNEQFF. The full variable domain, its missing parts supplied by reference TRBV14 and TRBJ2-1, is EAGVTQFPSHSVIEKGQTVTLRCDPISGHDNLYWYRRVMGKEIKFLLHFVKESKQDESGMPNNRFLAERTGGTYSTLKVQPAELEDSGVYFCASSQFVAFYNEQFFGPGTRLTVL.

The V and J genes are TRBV5-1 and TRBJ2-1; D is possibly TRBD1 (6 bases). Germline V gives CDR1 SGHRS, CDR2 YFSETQ. The CDR3 is 14 amino acids. Trimming took 7 bases from V and 2 from J, leaving 13 bases between them. The CDR3 sequence: CASGLDSPYNEQFF. The CDR3 DNA is TGCGCCAGCGGTTTGGACAGTCCCTACAATGAGCAGTTCTTC.

The rearrangement links TRBV5-1 to TRBJ2-1, with 12 positions matching TRBD2. Losses at the gene ends were 0 bases for V and 15 bases for J; bases not matched to a gene: 10. CDR1 is SGHRS and CDR2 is YFSETQ in the germline V gene. The length of the CDR3 is 15 residues. The CDR3 is CASSLDNLAGGRRFF. The DNA of the CDR3 is TGCGCCAGCAGCTTGGATAATCTAGCGGGAGGGCGGAGGTTCTTC.

J is TRBJ2-7 and V is TRBV18; TRBD1 might be the D (5 bases). The V end was cut by 4 bases, the J end by 1 base, with 17 bases between. From germline, CDR1 is KGHSH and CDR2 LQKENI. The CDR3 is 16 residues long. CDR3 sequence (DNA): TGTGCCAGCTCACTCCTAGGCAGGGCAGGTTCCTACGAGCAGTACTTC. Its translation is CASSLLGRAGSYEQYF.

The J gene is TRBJ2-1, the V gene TRBV18; possibly TRBD2 for D (6 bases). The V gene lost 0 bases and the J gene lost 2 bases, with 8 bases spanning the gap. This CDR3 spans 15 amino acids. The germline V gene encodes CDR1 KGHSH and CDR2 LQKENI. CDR3 sequence (DNA): TGTGCCAGCTCACCACCTAGCGGAGCCTACAATGAGCAGTTCTTC. It encodes CASSPPSGAYNEQFF.

This rearrangement joins TRBV28 to TRBJ2-3; D unresolved. The V end was cut by 6 bases, the J end by 4 bases, with 8 bases between. There are 12 residues in the CDR3. Germline CDR1 reads MDHEN; CDR2 reads SYDVKM. The CDR3 nucleotides read TGTGCCAGCAGAGGTAGCTCAGATACGCAGTATTTT. This translates into CASRGSSDTQYF.

The chain couples TRBV15 to TRBJ2-1, with 8 bases identical to TRBD2. Germline loops: CDR1 LNHNV, CDR2 YYDKDF (reference sequence). There are 16 residues in the CDR3. V gave up 0 bases and J gave up 5 bases; unmatched junction bases: 6. The CDR3, as DNA: TGTGCCACCAGCAGAGATCGGGGGGGTCGGCACAATGAGCAGTTCTTC. The encoded protein is CATSRDRGGRHNEQFF. Full variable domain (rest looked up from reference TRBV15 and TRBJ2-1): DAMVIQNPRYQVTQFGKPVTLSCSQTLNHNVMYWYQQKSSQAPKLLFHYYDKDFNNEADTPDNFQSRRPNTSFCFLDIRSPGLGDTAMYLCATSRDRGGRHNEQFFGPGTRLTVL.

The J gene is TRBJ1-5, the V gene TRBV15; no definite D call. Trimming removed 4 bases from V and 5 bases from J, with 6 bases in between. Germline V gene lookup returns CDR1 LNHNV and CDR2 YYDKDF (reference sequence). The CDR3 has 12 residues. CDR3 residues: CATSIQDQPQHF. For the CDR3, the DNA is TGTGCCACCAGCATCCAGGATCAGCCCCAGCATTTT.

The gene calls are TRBV11-3 and TRBJ2-3; 8 positions match TRBD2. Germline trimming cut 4 bases from V and 6 bases from J; bases unmatched to any gene: 12. Germline CDR1 reads SGHNT; CDR2 reads YENEEA. The CDR3 contains 16 residues. The DNA for the CDR3 is TGTGCCAGCAGCTCCGGGGGGGGCCTAGGCCACGATACGCAGTATTTT. Translating gives CASSSGGGLGHDTQYF.